This record covers a single TCR beta chain. Profiled with immunoSEQ multiplex PCR; TCRdb holds only in-frame clones, not every one. The data show 350,000 to 550,000 clones, 70% to 90% seen once. Germline V CDR1 and CDR2: MNHEY, SMNVEV (reference sequence). The CDR3 extends over 20 amino acids. The junction had 14 bases not matched to a gene; V was cut back by 5 bases and J by 2 bases. These data come from a study of blood T cell repertoires in COVID-19. This clonotype was obtained from a woman under 30 with acute COVID-19. Source material: PBMCs or T cells enriched from blood (not recorded which). This chain links TRBV27 with TRBJ2-5; 16 bases map to TRBD2. Here the CDR3 reads CASSAIMPGLAGGGQETQYF. The CDR3 nucleotides read TGTGCCAGCAGTGCGATAATGCCGGGACTAGCGGGAGGGGGACAAGAGACCCAGTACTTC.